Sequencing of this T cell receptor (beta chain) was carried out in a study of monozygotic twins with inflammatory bowel disease. Study-wide points: No one strong IBD-associated signal or clonotype was supported. Compared with healthy twins, IBD patients shared fewer clonotypes with others, especially with disease activity.

No DNA is given; TCRdb re-called the 5' RACE reads and lists each CDR3 protein once. The sample shows approximately 420,000 distinct CDR3 sequences, and less than 2.5% sits with its ten largest clones. The CDR3 is 13 amino acids. The germline V gene has CDR1 DFQATT and CDR2 SNEGSKA (reference sequence). On this clonotype itself: Its antigen is undetermined.

The authors drew roughly 2.5 ml of blood from each donor. V is TRBV20-1 and J is TRBJ1-2; no DNA is available, so the TRBD1 call from TCRdb remains unchecked. Material for sequencing was blood. The source is a human donor with ulcerative colitis or Crohn's disease, or a healthy co-twin of an affected twin (not recorded which). The CDR3 region is CSAGTGLTYGYTF.